The T cell receptor beta chain under discussion was sequenced for a study of T cell clonality in common variable immunodeficiency. Study observations and caveats: Fewer deletions and N-nucleotide insertions were reportedly seen in common variable immunodeficiency TCR beta sequences.

Sequencing was performed with immunoSEQ multiplex PCR; in TCRdb, only in-frame clones are kept and a portion is missing. The sample yields roughly 30,000 clones, without any singletons. J was trimmed by 5 bases and V by 5 bases; bases with no gene match: 12. Germline V gene data show CDR1 as SGHTA and CDR2 as FQGTGA. There are 18 residues in the CDR3. This clone was seen many times. The antigen is undetermined. The sequence runs out 3 residues before the end of the CDR3; the remainder is reconstructed from the germline J gene. Patients and controls were mostly of Caucasian heritage. Replacement immunoglobulin had been given to every CVID subject for at least one year.

The chain uses TRBV7-3 and TRBJ2-1; 13 bases match TRBD2. Sequencing input: peripheral blood mononuclear cells. The TCR was taken from a human donor with common variable immunodeficiency. Here the CDR3 reads CASSPTPIGLAGDNEQFF. The CDR3 bases that were read are TGTGCCAGCAGCCCCACCCCCATCGGACTAGCGGGGGACAATGAG.